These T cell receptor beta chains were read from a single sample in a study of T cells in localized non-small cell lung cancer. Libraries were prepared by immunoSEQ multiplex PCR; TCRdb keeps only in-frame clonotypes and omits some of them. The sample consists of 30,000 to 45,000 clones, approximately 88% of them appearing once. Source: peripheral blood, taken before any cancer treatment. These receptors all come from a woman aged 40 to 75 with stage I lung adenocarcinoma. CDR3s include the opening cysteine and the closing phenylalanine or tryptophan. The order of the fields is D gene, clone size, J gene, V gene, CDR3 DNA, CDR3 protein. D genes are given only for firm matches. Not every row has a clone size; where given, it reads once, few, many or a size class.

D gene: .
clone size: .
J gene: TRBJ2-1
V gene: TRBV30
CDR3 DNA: TGTGCCTGGAGTCCAGGGGGGACCCTGAATGAGCAGTTCTTC
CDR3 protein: CAWSPGGTLNEQFF

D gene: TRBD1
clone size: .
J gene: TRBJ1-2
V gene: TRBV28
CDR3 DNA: TGTGCCAGCAGTTTCTTATCGGGACAGGGGGGCGGCTACACCTTC
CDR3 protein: CASSFLSGQGGGYTF

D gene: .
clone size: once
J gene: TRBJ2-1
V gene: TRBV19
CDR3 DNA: TGTGCCAGCCGACGCAACAATGAGCAGTTCTTC
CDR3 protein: CASRRNNEQFF

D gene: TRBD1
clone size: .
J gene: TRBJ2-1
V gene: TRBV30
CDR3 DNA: TGTGCCTGGGCCCCCCAGGGGGACAATGAGCAGTTCTTC
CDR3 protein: CAWAPQGDNEQFF

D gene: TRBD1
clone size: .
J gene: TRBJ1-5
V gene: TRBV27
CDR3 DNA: TGTGCCAGCAGTCAGACAGGGCCTAATCAGCCCCAGCATTTT
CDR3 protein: CASSQTGPNQPQHF

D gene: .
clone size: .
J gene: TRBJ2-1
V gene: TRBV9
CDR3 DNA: TGTGCCAGCAGCGTAGAGGGGGGCTACGACAATGAGCAGTTCTTC
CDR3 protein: CASSVEGGYDNEQFF

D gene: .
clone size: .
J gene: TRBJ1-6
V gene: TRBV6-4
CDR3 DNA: TGTGCCAGCAGTGAACGGGGGGGTGATAATTCACCCCTCCACTTT
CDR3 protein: CASSERGGDNSPLHF

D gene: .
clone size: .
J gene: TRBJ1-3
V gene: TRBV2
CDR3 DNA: TGTGCCAGCAGTGCTTTCGGCATGCGGGACACCATATATTTT
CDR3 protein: CASSAFGMRDTIYF

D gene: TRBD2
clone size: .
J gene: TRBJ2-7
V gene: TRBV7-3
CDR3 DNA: TGTGCCAGCAGCGCACTAGCGGGGGTGCACACCTACGAGCAGTACTTC
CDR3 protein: CASSALAGVHTYEQYF

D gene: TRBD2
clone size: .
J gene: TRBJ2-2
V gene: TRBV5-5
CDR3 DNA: TGTGCCAGCAGCAATCATCAAGCCGGGGGGACCGGGGAGCTGTTTTTT
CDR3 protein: CASSNHQAGGTGELFF

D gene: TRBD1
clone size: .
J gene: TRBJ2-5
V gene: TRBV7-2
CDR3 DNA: TGTGCCAGCAGCTCCGGGACAGGGGAAGAGACCCAGTACTTC
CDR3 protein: CASSSGTGEETQYF

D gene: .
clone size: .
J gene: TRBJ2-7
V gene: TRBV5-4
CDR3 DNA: TGTGCCAGCAGCTTAGGGCCCTCCGCGCAGCTGCAGTACTTC
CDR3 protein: CASSLGPSAQLQYF

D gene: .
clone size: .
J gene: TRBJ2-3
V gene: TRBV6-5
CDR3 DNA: TGTGCCAGCAGTAAACTCGGGGGAGACACAGATACGCAGTATTTT
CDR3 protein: CASSKLGGDTDTQYF

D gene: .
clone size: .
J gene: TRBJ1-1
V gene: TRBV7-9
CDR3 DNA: TGTGCCAGCAGCTTACTCGACAGCACTGAAGCTTTCTTT
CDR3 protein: CASSLLDSTEAFF

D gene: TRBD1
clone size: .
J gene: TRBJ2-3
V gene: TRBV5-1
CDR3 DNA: TGCGCCAGCAGCTCTCGACCGACAGGGTCCCCAGATACGCAGTATTTT
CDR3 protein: CASSSRPTGSPDTQYF

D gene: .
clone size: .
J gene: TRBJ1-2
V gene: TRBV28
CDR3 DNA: TGTGCCAGCACCCCTGGACCGATGACAGCTAACTATGGCTACACCTTC
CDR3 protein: CASTPGPMTANYGYTF

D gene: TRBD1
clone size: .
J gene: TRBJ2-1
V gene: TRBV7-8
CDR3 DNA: TGTGCCAGCAGCTCTCTCGACAGGGCTTTCCACAATGAGCAGTTCTTC
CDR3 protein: CASSSLDRAFHNEQFF

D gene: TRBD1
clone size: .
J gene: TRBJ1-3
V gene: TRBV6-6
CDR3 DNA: TGTGCCAGCAGGGCAGGGGGCTCTGGAAACACCATATATTTT
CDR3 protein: CASRAGGSGNTIYF

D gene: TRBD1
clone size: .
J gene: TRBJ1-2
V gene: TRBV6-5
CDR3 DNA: TGTGCCAGCAGCCCTCCGGGACAGGGGGCTGGCTACACCTTC
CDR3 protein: CASSPPGQGAGYTF

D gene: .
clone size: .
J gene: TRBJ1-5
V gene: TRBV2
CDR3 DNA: TGTGCCAGCAGTGAAAGATGGAGAGATCAGCCCCAGCATTTT
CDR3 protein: CASSERWRDQPQHF

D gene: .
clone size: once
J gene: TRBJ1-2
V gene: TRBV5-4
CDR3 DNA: TGTGCCAGCAGCTTGTCAGCGGTAGCTAACTATGGCTACACCTTC
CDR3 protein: CASSLSAVANYGYTF

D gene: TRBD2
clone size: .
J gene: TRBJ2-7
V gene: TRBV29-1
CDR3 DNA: TGCAGCGCCAAGGGACTAGCCCACGAGCAGTACTTC
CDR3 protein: CSAKGLAHEQYF

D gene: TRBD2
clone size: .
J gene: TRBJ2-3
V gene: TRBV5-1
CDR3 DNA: TGCGCCAGCAGCGGGGGAGGGCAGAGAGATACGCAGTATTTT
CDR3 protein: CASSGGGQRDTQYF

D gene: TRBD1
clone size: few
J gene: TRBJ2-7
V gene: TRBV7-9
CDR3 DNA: TGTGCCAGCAGCTCGCTTACAGGGGCCTACGAGCAGTACTTC
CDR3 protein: CASSSLTGAYEQYF

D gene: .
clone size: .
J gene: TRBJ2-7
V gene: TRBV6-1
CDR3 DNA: TGTGCCAGCAGGACCTCAGGGTTCTACGAGCAGTACTTC
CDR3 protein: CASRTSGFYEQYF

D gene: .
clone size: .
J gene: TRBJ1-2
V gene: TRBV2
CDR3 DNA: TGTGCCAGCAGTGAACGGCCAGGGAGTGGCTACACCTTC
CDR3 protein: CASSERPGSGYTF

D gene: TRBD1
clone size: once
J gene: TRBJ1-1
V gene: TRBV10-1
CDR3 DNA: TGCGCCAGCAGTGAGCACAGGGGTGACACTGAAGCTTTCTTT
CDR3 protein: CASSEHRGDTEAFF

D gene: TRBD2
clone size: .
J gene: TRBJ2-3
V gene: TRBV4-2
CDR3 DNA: TGTGCCAGCAGCCGACGGACTAGCGGGGGGTCTAGCACAGATACGCAGTATTTT
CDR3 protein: CASSRRTSGGSSTDTQYF

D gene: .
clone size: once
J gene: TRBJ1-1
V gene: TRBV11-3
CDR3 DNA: TGTGCCAGCAGCTTCTCCATGAACACTGAAGCTTTCTTT
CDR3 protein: CASSFSMNTEAFF